This record concerns one T cell receptor beta chain sequence. Method: immunoSEQ multiplex PCR; TCRdb's copy keeps in-frame clones and lacks some. The sample holds about 120,000 clones, roughly 87% seen once. These data are taken from a study of T cell responses to AZD1222 COVID-19 vaccine. CDR1 and CDR2 (germline): SEHNR, FQNEAQ (reference sequence). The CDR3 runs to 13 residues. V was shortened by 4 bases and J by 2 bases, with 8 bases between the two germline ends. The clonotype was recovered from an adult in good health. The rearrangement joins TRBV7-9 to TRBJ1-1; D is ambiguous. Sequencing used peripheral blood, obtained on day 0 of AZD1222 vaccination. The CDR3 region has the DNA TGTGCCAGCAGCTCGTCAGCTAACACTGAAGCTTTCTTT. It yields the protein CASSSSANTEAFF.